Listed here are 10 T cell receptor beta chains from one sample, sequenced in a study of T cells in Graves' hyperthyroidism and ophthalmopathy. Researchers amplified the TCR beta CDR3 regions from RNA transcripts. When the TCR CDR3 underwent first-round RT-PCR, the HTBI primer set was used. TCRdb itself ran the multiplex PCR reads through MiXCR, one entry per CDR3 protein. The repertoire holds 500,000 to 750,000 distinct CDR3 sequences, with approximately 15% as singletons. Source material: blood. These receptor sequences come from a woman in her twenties or thirties with Graves' hyperthyroidism.

This clonotype was observed many times. This chain links TRBV20-1 with TRBJ2-1, with 10 bases matching TRBD2. V lost 6 bases, J lost 1 base, and 3 bases stayed unmatched. This CDR3 is built from 14 residues. Germline V lookup: CDR1 DFQATT, CDR2 SNEGSKA (reference sequence). This chain's CDR3 is CSAKTSGSYNEQFF. The CDR3 DNA reads as TGCAGTGCAAAGACTAGCGGGTCCTACAATGAGCAGTTCTTC.

This clonotype showed up many times. The gene calls are TRBV3-1 and TRBJ2-1; D is tentatively TRBD1 or TRBD2 (5 bases each). Germline lookup yields CDR1 LGHDT and CDR2 YNNKEL (reference sequence). The CDR3 length is 13 residues. Trimming removed 6 bases at V and 4 bases at J, with 10 bases between. DNA for the CDR3: TGTGCCAGCAGTGGGGGAGATTACAATGAGCAGTTCTTC. Translation gives CASSGGDYNEQFF.

This clonotype was detected many times. The chain has TRBV27 and TRBJ2-5, with D perhaps matching TRBD2 (5 bases). Germline V lookup: CDR1 MNHEY, CDR2 SMNVEV (reference sequence). The CDR3 has 14 residues. Trimming pared 4 bases from V and 0 bases from J, leaving 9 bases between. The CDR3 spells CASSSTRDQETQYF. The CDR3 DNA reads TGTGCCAGCAGTTCCACGCGGGACCAAGAGACCCAGTACTTC.

Many counts were recorded for this clonotype. The rearrangement uses TRBV15 and TRBJ2-3; D remains unclear. The V end was cut by 2 bases, the J end by 2 bases, with 11 bases between. CDR3 length: 15 residues. CDR1 is LNHNV and CDR2 is YYDKDF in the germline V gene (reference sequence). In DNA, the CDR3 is TGTGCCACCAGCAGACGACGTGGGGACACAGATACGCAGTATTTT. Residues: CATSRRRGDTDTQYF.

This clonotype was seen at least ten times. The chain combines TRBV28 with TRBJ1-5; 8 bases map to TRBD1. Germline V gene data show CDR1 as MDHEN and CDR2 as SYDVKM. V dropped 4 bases and J dropped 7; count of bases not matched to a gene: 9. The CDR3 is 15 residues long. The CDR3: CASSSDRTGWQPQHF. The DNA for the CDR3 is TGTGCCAGCAGTTCAGATAGGACAGGGTGGCAGCCCCAGCATTTT. The whole variable domain, filled in from reference TRBV28 and TRBJ1-5, reads DVKVTQSSRYLVKRTGEKVFLECVQDMDHENMFWYRQDPGLGLRLIYFSYDVKMKEKGDIPEGYSVSREKKERFSLILESASTNQTSMYLCASSSDRTGWQPQHFGDGTRLSIL.

This clonotype was seen repeatedly, ten times or more. In DNA form, the CDR3 reads TGTGCCAGCAGCTTAGTAGTGGGCAAAAACATTCAGTACTTC. Its protein is CASSLVVGKNIQYF. This chain connects TRBV11-2 to TRBJ2-4; D unresolved. Germline loops: CDR1 SGHAT, CDR2 FQNNGV. This CDR3 is built from 14 residues. The V gene lost 1 base and the J gene lost 3 bases, with 7 bases spanning the gap. The full variable domain, with the rest looked up from reference TRBV11-2 and TRBJ2-4, is EAGVAQSPRYKIIEKRQSVAFWCNPISGHATLYWYQQILGQGPKLLIQFQNNGVVDDSQLPKDRFSAERLKGVDSTLKIQPAKLEDSAVYLCASSLVVGKNIQYFGAGTRLSVL.

This clonotype was counted many times. J is TRBJ2-1 and V is TRBV30; maybe TRBD1 (5 bases). V lost 1 base and J 8 bases, leaving 12 bases between the germline ends. The CDR3 has 13 residues. Per germline, CDR1 GTSNPN and CDR2 SVGIG (reference sequence). This chain's CDR3 is CAWSDRIRYEQFF. The CDR3 DNA reads TGTGCCTGGAGTGACAGGATACGGTATGAGCAGTTCTTC.

This clonotype was counted only a few times. This chain links TRBV5-1 with TRBJ1-2; possible D gene TRBD1, 6 bases. Trimming pared 1 base from V and 8 bases from J, leaving 15 bases between. Germline-derived CDR1 and CDR2 are SGHRS and YFSETQ. CDR3 size: 14 residues. CDR3 sequence (DNA): TGCGCCAGCAGCTTGAGCCGACAGGAGGGCGGCTACACCTTC. Translated, it gives CASSLSRQEGGYTF.

The chain combines TRBV6-1 with TRBJ1-4, with D unresolved. Trimming removed 5 bases from V and 0 bases from J, with 13 bases in between. Germline-derived CDR1 and CDR2 are MNHNS and SASEGT. The CDR3 runs to 16 residues. The CDR3 region is CASSYTSGATNEKLFF. CDR3 DNA sequence: TGTGCCAGCAGTTATACTTCTGGGGCAACTAATGAAAAACTGTTTTTT.

This clonotype has only a few counts. The CDR3 is CASSLESRSYEQYF. As DNA, the CDR3 is TGTGCCAGCAGCTTGGAGTCGCGATCCTACGAGCAGTACTTC. The chain recombines TRBV5-4 with TRBJ2-7; D ambiguous. This CDR3 contains 14 residues. V was clipped by 0 bases and J by 1 base, with 8 bases between them. CDR1 and CDR2 from the germline V gene are SGHNT and YYREEE (reference sequence).